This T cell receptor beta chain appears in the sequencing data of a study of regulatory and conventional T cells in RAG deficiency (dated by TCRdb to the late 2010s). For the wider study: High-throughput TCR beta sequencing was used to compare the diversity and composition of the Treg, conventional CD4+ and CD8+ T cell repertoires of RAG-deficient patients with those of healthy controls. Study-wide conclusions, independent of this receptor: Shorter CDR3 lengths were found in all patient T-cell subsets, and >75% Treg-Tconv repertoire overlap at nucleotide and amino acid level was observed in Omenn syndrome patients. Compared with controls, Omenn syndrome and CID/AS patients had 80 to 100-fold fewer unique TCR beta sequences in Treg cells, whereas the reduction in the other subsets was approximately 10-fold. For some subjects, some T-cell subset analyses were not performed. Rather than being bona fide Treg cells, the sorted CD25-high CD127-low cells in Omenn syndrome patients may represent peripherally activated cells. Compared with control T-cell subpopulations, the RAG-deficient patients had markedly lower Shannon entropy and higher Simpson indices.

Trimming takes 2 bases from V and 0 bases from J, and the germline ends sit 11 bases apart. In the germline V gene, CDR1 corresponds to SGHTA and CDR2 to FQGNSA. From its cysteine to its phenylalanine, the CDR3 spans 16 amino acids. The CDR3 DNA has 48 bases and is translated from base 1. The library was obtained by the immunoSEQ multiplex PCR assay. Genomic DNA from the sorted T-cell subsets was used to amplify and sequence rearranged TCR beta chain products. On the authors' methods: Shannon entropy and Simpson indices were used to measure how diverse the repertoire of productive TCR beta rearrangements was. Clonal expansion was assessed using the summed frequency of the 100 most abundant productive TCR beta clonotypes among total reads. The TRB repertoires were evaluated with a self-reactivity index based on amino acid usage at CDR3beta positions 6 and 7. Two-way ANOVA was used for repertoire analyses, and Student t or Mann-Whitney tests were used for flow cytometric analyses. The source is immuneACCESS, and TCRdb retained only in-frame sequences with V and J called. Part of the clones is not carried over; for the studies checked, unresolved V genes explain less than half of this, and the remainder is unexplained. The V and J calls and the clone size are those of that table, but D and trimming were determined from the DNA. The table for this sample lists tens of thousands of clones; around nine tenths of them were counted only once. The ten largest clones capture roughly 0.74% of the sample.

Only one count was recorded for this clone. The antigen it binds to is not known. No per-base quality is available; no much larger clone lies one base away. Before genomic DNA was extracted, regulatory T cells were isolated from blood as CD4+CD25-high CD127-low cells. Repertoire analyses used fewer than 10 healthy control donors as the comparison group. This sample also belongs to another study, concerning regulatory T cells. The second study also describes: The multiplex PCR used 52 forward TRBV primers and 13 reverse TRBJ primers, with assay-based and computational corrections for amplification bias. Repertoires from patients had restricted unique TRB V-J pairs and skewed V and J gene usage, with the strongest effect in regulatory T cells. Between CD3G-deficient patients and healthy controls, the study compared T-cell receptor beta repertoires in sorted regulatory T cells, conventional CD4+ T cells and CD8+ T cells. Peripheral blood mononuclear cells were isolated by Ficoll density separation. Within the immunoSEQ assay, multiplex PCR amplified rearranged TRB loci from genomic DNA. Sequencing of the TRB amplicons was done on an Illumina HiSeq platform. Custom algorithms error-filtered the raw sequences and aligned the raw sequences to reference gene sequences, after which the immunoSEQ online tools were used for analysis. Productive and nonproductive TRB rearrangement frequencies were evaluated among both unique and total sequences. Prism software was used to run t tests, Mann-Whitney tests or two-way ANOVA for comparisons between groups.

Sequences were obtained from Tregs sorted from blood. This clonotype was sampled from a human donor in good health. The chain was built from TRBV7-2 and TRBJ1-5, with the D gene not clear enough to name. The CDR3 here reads CASSLLGRVSNQPQHF. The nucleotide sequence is TGTGCCAGCAGCTTATTAGGAAGAGTTAGCAATCAGCCCCAGCATTTT. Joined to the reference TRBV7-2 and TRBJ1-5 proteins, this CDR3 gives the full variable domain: GAGVSQSPSNKVTEKGKDVELRCDPISGHTALYWYRQSLGQGLEFLIYFQGNSAPDKSGLPSDRFSAERTGGSVSTLTIQRTQQEDSAVYLCASSLLGRVSNQPQHFGDGTRLSIL.